Below, 29 T cell receptor beta chains from the same sample are listed, as sequenced in a study of CD8+ T cells in alopecia areata. Treatment denoted: oral pan-JAK inhibitor, 5-10 mg twice daily. cDNA prepared by RNA extraction and subsequent reverse transcription served as the template for sequencing. Sequencing was performed with immunoSEQ multiplex PCR; in TCRdb, only in-frame clones are kept and a portion is missing. The sample has roughly 220,000 clones, roughly two fifths seen once. The starting material was CD4+ T cells sorted from blood, obtained around week 31, from a patient treated with tofacitinib. The receptors shown here come from a human donor with alopecia areata.

This clone was counted between two and nine times. This rearrangement joins TRBV7-2 to TRBJ2-3; 13 bases map to TRBD2. Per germline, CDR1 SGHTA and CDR2 FQGNSA. V trimming: 4 bases; J trimming: 6 bases; junction bases outside the gene matches: 10. CDR3 length equals 17 residues. CDR3 sequence: CASSYATSGGARDTQYF. CDR3 sequence (DNA): TGTGCCAGCAGCTACGCTACTAGCGGGGGGGCCAGGGATACGCAGTATTTT. Variable domain in full (rest from reference TRBV7-2 and TRBJ2-3): GAGVSQSPSNKVTEKGKDVELRCDPISGHTALYWYRQSLGQGLEFLIYFQGNSAPDKSGLPSDRFSAERTGGSVSTLTIQRTQQEDSAVYLCASSYATSGGARDTQYFGPGTRLTVL.

The chain carries TRBV5-4 and TRBJ2-3; a possible D gene is TRBD2 (5 bases). Trimming took off 5 bases at V and 2 bases at J, with 18 bases between the two ends. The CDR3 is 16 residues long. Per the germline V gene, CDR1 is SGHNT and CDR2 is YYREEE (reference sequence). CDR3: CASSPLSGTYTDTQYF. The CDR3 DNA reads as TGTGCCAGCAGTCCTCTAAGCGGCACCTACACAGATACGCAGTATTTT.

This clone occurred a few times. The chain recombines TRBV29-1 with TRBJ1-5; D is perhaps TRBD1 (5 bases). The CDR3 totals 14 residues. Germline CDR1 is SQVTM and CDR2 is ANQGSEA. The V end lost 2 bases, the J end lost 6 bases, and 14 bases lay between the germline ends. The chain's CDR3 is CSVELLIGAQPQHF. The CDR3 DNA reads TGCAGCGTTGAATTGCTTATTGGGGCTCAGCCCCAGCATTTT.

The J gene is TRBJ1-3, the V gene TRBV30; 7 bases match TRBD1. CDR1 GTSNPN and CDR2 SVGIG come from the germline V gene (reference sequence). Unmatched junction bases numbered 9, after V lost 6 bases and J lost 1 base. This CDR3 spans 15 amino acids. CDR3 nucleotide sequence: TGTGCCTGTGACAGGGCATCGGATTCTGGAAACACCATATATTTT. Amino acids: CACDRASDSGNTIYF.

This clone was detected ten times or more. The chain has TRBV6-1 and TRBJ1-1; 7 bases are shared with TRBD1. The CDR3 is made up of 14 amino acids. J was trimmed by 6 bases and V by 4 bases; bases with no gene match: 8. The germline CDR1 and CDR2 sequences are MNHNS and SASEGT. DNA for the CDR3: TGTGCCAGCAGTGCATTAGACAGGGACGCTGAAGCTTTCTTT. Translating it yields CASSALDRDAEAFF.

The chain links TRBV11-2 to TRBJ2-3; D is undetermined. The V end lost 5 bases, the J end lost 6 bases, and 9 bases lay between the germline ends. The CDR3 consists of 12 residues. Looked up from germline, CDR1 is SGHAT and CDR2 is FQNNGV. The CDR3 sequence: CASSPFQDTQYF. The CDR3 DNA reads TGTGCCAGCAGCCCATTCCAGGATACGCAGTATTTT.

This clone was counted a few times. This chain links TRBV5-1 with TRBJ1-1; perhaps TRBD1 as D (5 bases). V gave up 3 bases and J gave up 0 bases, with 6 bases separating them. CDR1 SGHRS and CDR2 YFSETQ come from the germline V gene. The CDR3 consists of 13 residues. The CDR3 DNA reads TGCGCCAGCAGCTGGGACCTGAACACTGAAGCTTTCTTT. Its protein is CASSWDLNTEAFF.

The table lists this clone with a few counts. The V and J genes are TRBV19 and TRBJ2-7; possible D gene TRBD2, 6 bases. Trimming removed 5 bases from V and 1 base from J, with 15 bases in between. The CDR3 runs to 15 residues. CDR1 is LNHDA, CDR2 SQIVND, per germline (reference sequence). The CDR3 coding sequence is TGTGCCAGTAGTCACCCCGGGGGACGGTCCTACGAGCAGTACTTC. It is translated as CASSHPGGRSYEQYF. Based on the CDR3 plus reference TRBV19 and TRBJ2-7, the full variable domain is DGGITQSPKYLFRKEGQNVTLSCEQNLNHDAMYWYRQDPGQGLRLIYYSQIVNDFQKGDIAEGYSVSREKKESFPLTVTSAQKNPTAFYLCASSHPGGRSYEQYFGPGTRLTVT.

This chain connects TRBV7-2 to TRBJ2-5; maybe TRBD2 (5 bases). CDR3 length equals 16 residues. Germline-derived CDR1 and CDR2 are SGHTA and FQGNSA. Between the trimmed V and J ends, which lost 3 bases and 0 bases, there was a span of 14 bases. CDR3 in amino acids: CASSFGLQSYQETQYF. CDR3 DNA sequence: TGTGCCAGCAGCTTCGGACTTCAATCGTACCAAGAGACCCAGTACTTC.

The J gene is TRBJ2-7, the V gene TRBV5-1; unclear D gene. The germline V and J ends were trimmed by 0 bases and 4 bases, with 11 bases remaining between them. Germline CDR1 is SGHRS and CDR2 is YFSETQ. This CDR3 has 14 amino acids. In DNA, the CDR3 is TGCGCCAGCAGCTTGGGCGTTCAGCCTTACGAGCAGTACTTC. It is translated as CASSLGVQPYEQYF. The full variable domain, its missing parts supplied by reference TRBV5-1 and TRBJ2-7, is KAGVTQTPRYLIKTRGQQVTLSCSPISGHRSVSWYQQTPGQGLQFLFEYFSETQRNKGNFPGRFSGRQFSNSRSEMNVSTLELGDSALYLCASSLGVQPYEQYFGPGTRLTVT.

This clone was found a few times. The V gene is TRBV6-5, the J gene TRBJ2-3; 10 nucleotides match TRBD2. The trim removed 6 bases at V and 3 bases at J, leaving 6 bases unmatched. CDR1 and CDR2 (germline): MNHEY, SVGAGI. This CDR3 comprises 15 residues. CDR3 in amino acids: CASRRSGGATDTQYF. CDR3 coding DNA: TGTGCCAGCAGGCGAAGCGGGGGGGCAACAGATACGCAGTATTTT.

This sequence joins TRBV7-2 and TRBJ1-3, with no clear D. The germline V gene encodes CDR1 SGHTA and CDR2 FQGNSA. Trimming pared 4 bases from V and 4 bases from J, leaving 8 bases between. The CDR3 length is 13 residues. CDR3 region: CASSSSTGNTIYF. CDR3 nucleotide sequence: TGTGCCAGCAGCTCGTCGACAGGAAACACCATATATTTT.

This clone was picked up a small number of times. The CDR3 DNA follows: TGTGCCTGGAGACCACTTGCCGGGATGGCCGAAAAACTGTTTTTT. Translating it yields CAWRPLAGMAEKLFF. The chain carries TRBV30 and TRBJ1-4; no clear D gene. Germline V gene sequence: CDR1 GTSNPN, CDR2 SVGIG (reference sequence). The V gene lost 3 bases and the J gene lost 8 bases, with 19 bases spanning the gap. This CDR3 comprises 15 residues.

The chain joins TRBV6-5 to TRBJ2-7; D is undetermined. The germline CDR1 and CDR2 sequences are MNHEY and SVGAGI. CDR3 size: 12 residues. The V end lost 5 bases, the J end lost 4 bases, and 9 bases lay between the germline ends. The CDR3 DNA follows: TGTGCCAGCAGTCTCGACTCATACGAGCAGTACTTC. Protein sequence: CASSLDSYEQYF.

This rearrangement joins TRBV7-2 to TRBJ1-2; D ambiguous. V lost 6 bases and J lost 6, with 17 bases in between. This CDR3 is built from 14 residues. Germline V gene data show CDR1 as SGHTA and CDR2 as FQGNSA. Here the CDR3 reads CASRRTELRNGYTF. Written as DNA, the CDR3 is TGTGCCAGCAGACGGACGGAGTTACGGAATGGCTACACCTTC. Filled out from reference TRBV7-2 and TRBJ1-2, the complete variable domain reads GAGVSQSPSNKVTEKGKDVELRCDPISGHTALYWYRQSLGQGLEFLIYFQGNSAPDKSGLPSDRFSAERTGGSVSTLTIQRTQQEDSAVYLCASRRTELRNGYTFGSGTRLTVV.

The rearrangement uses TRBV6-5 and TRBJ2-7; 10 positions match TRBD1. This CDR3 contains 13 residues. V shed 6 bases and J 3 bases; nucleotides not matched to a gene: 2. Germline V gives CDR1 MNHEY, CDR2 SVGAGI. CDR3 nucleotides: TGTGCCAGCAGGACAGGGGGCTTCTACGAGCAGTACTTC. Its protein product is CASRTGGFYEQYF.

This chain links TRBV7-3 with TRBJ2-1; 12 bases match TRBD2. Germline CDR1 and CDR2: SGHTA and FQGTGA. V lost 5 bases to trimming and J lost 5 bases; unmatched junction nucleotides: 10. The CDR3 consists of 17 residues. The CDR3 reads CASSPSPASGGDNEQFF. CDR3 nucleotide sequence: TGTGCCAGCAGCCCATCCCCGGCTAGCGGGGGGGACAATGAGCAGTTCTTC.

This clone was found a few times. The J gene is TRBJ1-3, the V gene TRBV5-4, with 8 bases aligning to TRBD1. The germline CDR1 and CDR2 sequences are SGHNT and YYREEE (reference sequence). The V and J ends lost 5 bases and 2 bases, in that order; junction bases with no gene match: 9. The CDR3 runs 16 residues. The CDR3 DNA reads as TGTGCCAGCAGTTCATTGCCGACAGGGGCTGGAAACACCATATATTTT. This codes for CASSSLPTGAGNTIYF. The variable domain in full, with the rest retrieved from reference TRBV5-4 and TRBJ1-3, is ETGVTQSPTHLIKTRGQQVTLRCSSQSGHNTVSWYQQALGQGPQFIFQYYREEENGRGNFPPRFSGLQFPNYSSELNVNALELDDSALYLCASSSLPTGAGNTIYFGEGSWLTVV.

The V and J genes are TRBV4-1 and TRBJ1-1; TRBD1 might be the D (5 bases). Deletions cut 8 bases from V and 1 base from J, with 8 bases between. This CDR3 comprises 12 residues. Germline V gene data show CDR1 as MGHRA and CDR2 as YSYEKL. The CDR3 spells CASGTGNTEAFF. CDR3 bases: TGCGCCAGCGGGACGGGGAACACTGAAGCTTTCTTT.

This CDR3 reads CASSLLAGRNEQFF. CDR3 DNA sequence: TGTGCCAGCAGCTTACTAGCGGGGAGGAATGAGCAGTTCTTC. The chain employs TRBV7-2 and TRBJ2-1, with 9 bases lining up with TRBD2. V shed 2 bases, J shed 7 bases, and the junction held 3 bases outside the gene matches. There are 14 residues in the CDR3. Germline-derived CDR1 and CDR2 are SGHTA and FQGNSA.

The V call is TRBV11-2, the J call TRBJ2-4, with D unresolved. The CDR3 spans 15 residues. V dropped 5 bases and J dropped 4 bases, with 15 bases sitting between them. Germline CDR1 is SGHAT and CDR2 is FQNNGV. The DNA for the CDR3 is TGTGCCAGCAGCGCCTCGGGTACCGTGAAAAACATTCAGTACTTC. It encodes CASSASGTVKNIQYF.

V gene TRBV7-2 combines with J gene TRBJ2-2; tentative D call: TRBD2 (5 bases). Trimming left V 2 bases short and J 7 bases short, with 14 bases between. The CDR3 length is 15 residues. Germline values: CDR1 SGHTA, CDR2 FQGNSA. Written as DNA, the CDR3 is TGTGCCAGCAGCTTACATAGCCCCCGGGGCGGGGAGCTGTTTTTT. The encoded protein is CASSLHSPRGGELFF.

The chain combines TRBV7-2 with TRBJ2-3; no clear D gene. The germline CDR1 and CDR2 sequences are SGHTA and FQGNSA. The CDR3 runs 12 residues. Trimming removed 2 bases at V and 3 bases at J, with 3 bases between. The CDR3 DNA reads as TGTGCCAGCAGCTTACTTACAGATACGCAGTATTTT. Its protein product is CASSLLTDTQYF.

The gene calls are TRBV28 and TRBJ2-1, with a possible D match to TRBD2 (6 bases). Germline lookup yields CDR1 MDHEN and CDR2 SYDVKM. The CDR3 loop spans 13 amino acids. V gave up 2 bases and J gave up 10 bases, with 12 bases separating them. In nucleotides, the CDR3 is TGTGCCAGCAGTTTAGGGACTTCGTGGGAGCAGTTCTTC. It specifies CASSLGTSWEQFF.

There are a few counts of this clone. In DNA form, the CDR3 reads TGTGCCAGCAGCTTAGCGCGGGGAGAGGGTGAAGCTTTCTTT. It codes for CASSLARGEGEAFF. This chain joins TRBV7-9 and TRBJ1-1, with no clear D. The V gene's germline CDR1 is SEHNR and CDR2 FQNEAQ (reference sequence). Trimming pared 0 bases from V and 7 bases from J, leaving 12 bases between. The CDR3 loop spans 14 amino acids. The full variable domain, completed using reference TRBV7-9 and TRBJ1-1, is DTGVSQNPRHKITKRGQNVTFRCDPISEHNRLYWYRQTLGQGPEFLTYFQNEAQLEKSRLLSDRFSAERPKGSFSTLEIQRTEQGDSAMYLCASSLARGEGEAFFGQGTRLTVV.

The gene calls are TRBV7-9 and TRBJ2-1; D perhaps matches TRBD1 (5 bases). This CDR3 region has 18 residues. The V gene's germline CDR1 is SEHNR and CDR2 FQNEAQ (reference sequence). The germline V and J ends were trimmed by 1 base and 2 bases, with 18 bases remaining between them. CDR3 amino acids: CASSLGGVTKGAYNEQFF. As DNA, the CDR3 is TGTGCCAGCAGCTTAGGTGGAGTGACAAAAGGGGCCTACAATGAGCAGTTCTTC.

The V and J genes are TRBV4-1 and TRBJ1-1; D is ambiguous. The CDR3 contains 13 residues. Germline CDR1 is MGHRA and CDR2 is YSYEKL. V lost 3 bases, J lost 4 bases, and 9 bases lay in between. The CDR3 DNA reads TGCGCCAGCAGCCAGGGTATGCGCACTGAAGCTTTCTTT. This codes for CASSQGMRTEAFF.

Concerning this clone itself: This same CDR3 is encoded by further DNA sequences in the sample. The chain carries TRBV7-9 and TRBJ2-7, with no clear D. The V gene lost 3 bases and the J gene lost 3 bases, with 3 bases spanning the gap. CDR1 and CDR2 (germline): SEHNR, FQNEAQ (reference sequence). The CDR3 sequence is 11 residues long. The chain's CDR3 is CASSLSYEQYF. The CDR3 DNA follows: TGTGCCAGCAGCTTGAGCTACGAGCAGTACTTC.

This clone was recorded a few times. The rearrangement uses TRBV4-2 and TRBJ1-1; 8 bases match TRBD1. V lost 1 base, J lost 1 base, and 5 bases stayed unmatched. CDR1 and CDR2 from the germline V gene are LGHNA and YNFKEQ. The CDR3 runs to 16 residues. CDR3 nucleotide sequence: TGTGCCAGCAGCCAAGGTCAGGGGGCCCAGAACACTGAAGCTTTCTTT. It translates to CASSQGQGAQNTEAFF.